The 16 T cell receptor beta chains listed next were all sequenced from one sample in a study of regulatory T cells in long-lasting Graves disease. Construction of the TCR beta libraries employed iRepertoire HTBI primers in conjunction with Arm-PCR of CDR3 regions. TCRdb re-analysed the multiplex PCR reads in MiXCR, keeping a single row per CDR3 protein. The repertoire holds roughly 400,000 distinct CDR3 sequences, with less than 25% as singletons. Time point given: persistent/refractory GD, antithyroid drugs over 5 years with positive TRAb. TCR sequences were obtained from RNA taken from PBMCs. The input for sequencing was peripheral blood mononuclear cells (PBMCs), taken when the disease was refractory, from a patient treated with antithyroid drugs. These receptors all stem from a female donor with Graves disease.

The V gene is TRBV5-1, the J gene TRBJ1-4; D gene ambiguous. V was trimmed by 4 bases and J by 8 bases, leaving 15 bases between them. Germline CDR1 SGHRS, CDR2 YFSETQ. This CDR3 is 14 amino acids long. In DNA form, the CDR3 reads TGCGCCAGCAGCGCCGGGAGGACGGGGGAAAAACTGTTTTTT. This gives the protein CASSAGRTGEKLFF.

This clonotype was detected only a few times. The V and J genes are TRBV12-3 or TRBV12-4 and TRBJ2-1; D remains ambiguous. Trimming removed 5 bases at V and 10 bases at J, with 9 bases between. The CDR3 is made up of 11 amino acids. The CDR3 loop reads CASSKMSEQFF. CDR3 DNA sequence: TGTGCCAGCAGTAAGATGTCCGAGCAGTTCTTC.

The chain links TRBV28 to TRBJ2-7, with TRBD1 matching 10 bases. Germline V gene data show CDR1 as MDHEN and CDR2 as SYDVKM. V shed 2 bases and J 3 bases; nucleotides not matched to a gene: 4. The CDR3 spans 15 residues. The CDR3 DNA is TGTGCCAGCAGTTTAACGGGACAGGGGTACTACGAGCAGTACTTC. Translation: CASSLTGQGYYEQYF.

This clonotype was observed a single time. The chain couples TRBV7-9 to TRBJ2-1; TRBD2 agrees at 7 bases. Losses at the gene ends were 5 bases for V and 7 bases for J; bases not matched to a gene: 11. The germline V gene encodes CDR1 SEHNR and CDR2 FQNEAQ (reference sequence). The CDR3 contains 15 residues. This CDR3 is CASSGGGRAWNEQFF. The CDR3, as DNA: TGTGCCAGCAGCGGGGGGGGGAGGGCCTGGAATGAGCAGTTCTTC.

This clonotype was picked up a small number of times. J is TRBJ1-6 and V is TRBV30, with D unclear. The germline CDR1 and CDR2 sequences are GTSNPN and SVGIG (reference sequence). The CDR3 length is 14 residues. Trimming pared 3 bases from V and 6 bases from J, leaving 12 bases between. The CDR3 is CAWSDGGPNSPLHF. The CDR3 nucleotides are TGTGCCTGGAGCGACGGAGGCCCTAATTCACCCCTCCACTTT.

This sequence joins TRBV6-9 and TRBJ1-1; D gene ambiguous. Germline V gives CDR1 MNHGY, CDR2 SVAAGI. V gave up 3 bases and J gave up 0 bases, with 11 bases separating them. There are 15 residues in the CDR3. In DNA form, the CDR3 reads TGTGCCAGCAGTTACTCGAACAGATTGAACACTGAAGCTTTCTTT. Residues: CASSYSNRLNTEAFF.

This clonotype was recorded at least ten times. V is TRBV18 and J is TRBJ2-5; tentative D call: TRBD2 (6 bases). The germline CDR1 and CDR2 sequences are KGHSH and LQKENI. The CDR3 loop spans 14 amino acids. Trimming shortened V by 8 bases and J by 1 base, and 14 bases separated the two germline ends. The CDR3 DNA follows: TGTGCCAGCAGTCCCAGGACTACCCAAGAGACCCAGTACTTC. It codes for CASSPRTTQETQYF. Full variable domain (rest looked up from reference TRBV18 and TRBJ2-5): NAGVMQNPRHLVRRRGQEARLRCSPMKGHSHVYWYRQLPEEGLKFMVYLQKENIIDESGMPKERFSAEFPKEGPSILRIQQVVRGDSAAYFCASSPRTTQETQYFGPGTRLLVL.

This clonotype was picked up a small number of times. This sequence joins TRBV2 and TRBJ2-3, with D perhaps matching TRBD2 (5 bases). This CDR3 region has 14 residues. The V gene's germline CDR1 is SNHLY and CDR2 FYNNEI. Trimming stripped 4 bases from V and 2 bases from J, with 10 bases between. The CDR3 nucleotides are TGTGCCAGCAGTGTGGCTAGCCCCACAGATACGCAGTATTTT. Translating gives CASSVASPTDTQYF.

This clonotype showed up many times. The genes are TRBV28 and TRBJ1-1; TRBD1 aligns across 11 bases. This CDR3 is 18 amino acids long. CDR1 and CDR2 from the germline V gene are MDHEN and SYDVKM. V shed 3 bases and J 0 bases; nucleotides not matched to a gene: 9. For the CDR3, the DNA is TGTGCCAGCAGTTTTGATTCAGGACAGGGGGCCTTGAACACTGAAGCTTTCTTT. Residues: CASSFDSGQGALNTEAFF.

This clonotype occurred many times. The rearrangement joins TRBV20-1 to TRBJ2-3; the D gene is possibly TRBD2 (5 bases). The CDR3 runs to 16 residues. Trimming stripped 0 bases from V and 2 bases from J, with 15 bases between. Germline CDR1 DFQATT, CDR2 SNEGSKA (reference sequence). The chain's CDR3 is CSARDDYGILTDTQYF. The CDR3 DNA sequence: TGCAGTGCTAGAGACGACTACGGAATCCTCACAGATACGCAGTATTTT.

The chain uses TRBV3-1 and TRBJ2-6; tentatively, D is TRBD1 (6 bases). CDR1 is LGHDT and CDR2 is YNNKEL in the germline V gene (reference sequence). V lost 0 bases and J 1 base, leaving 7 bases between the germline ends. The CDR3 has 16 residues. The CDR3, as DNA: TGTGCCAGCAGCCAAGATACAGGGTCTGGGGCCAACGTCCTGACTTTC. Its protein product is CASSQDTGSGANVLTF.

In this sample, this clonotype turned up many times. The rearrangement links TRBV12-3 or TRBV12-4 to TRBJ1-2; D is unclear. The V and J ends lost 6 bases and 4 bases respectively, with 15 bases between them. This CDR3 has 14 residues. The chain's CDR3 is CASSTTYRGYGYTF. The CDR3 nucleotides are TGTGCCAGCAGCACTACTTATCGAGGCTATGGCTACACCTTC.

The chain joins TRBV28 to TRBJ2-6; D call uncertain. The V gene's germline CDR1 is MDHEN and CDR2 SYDVKM. CDR3 length: 15 residues. The V end was cut by 4 bases, the J end by 6 bases, with 13 bases between. DNA for the CDR3: TGTGCCAGCAGTTCCAGATCTCTGGTGGCCAACGTCCTGACTTTC. This sequence encodes CASSSRSLVANVLTF.

The chain combines TRBV5-4 with TRBJ2-5; D is possibly TRBD2 (6 bases). Germline CDR1 is SGHNT and CDR2 is YYREEE (reference sequence). The V and J ends lost 4 bases and 4 bases respectively, with 17 bases between them. CDR3 length equals 15 residues. The DNA of the CDR3 is TGTGCCAGCAGCCGGGCCCAAGGAGGGGCAGAGACCCAGTACTTC. This gives the protein CASSRAQGGAETQYF.

This clonotype was counted a few times. The V gene is TRBV20-1, the J gene TRBJ1-1; D possibly corresponds to TRBD1 (5 bases). The CDR3 is 13 amino acids. Germline V lookup: CDR1 DFQATT, CDR2 SNEGSKA (reference sequence). The V and J ends lost 1 base and 3 bases respectively, with 9 bases between them. In nucleotides, the CDR3 is TGCAGTGCTAGAGTTGGGGGTTACACTGAAGCTTTCTTT. Translated: CSARVGGYTEAFF.

There are a few counts of this clonotype. The V call is TRBV20-1, the J call TRBJ2-5; 9 bases map to TRBD1. V dropped 3 bases and J dropped 5; count of bases not matched to a gene: 13. This CDR3 contains 16 residues. Germline V CDR1 and CDR2: DFQATT, SNEGSKA (reference sequence). For the CDR3, the DNA is TGCAGTGCTAGTGGGTCGGACAGGGGAGGTTCGGAGACCCAGTACTTC. It codes for CSASGSDRGGSETQYF.